The present T cell receptor beta chain was sequenced within a study of T-cell memory formation after mild COVID-19. Turning to the study itself: TCR clustering was largely donor specific.

Comment on this clonotype: Antigen: not known.

It was 5'RACE with constant-segment primers that produced the TCR alpha and TCR beta cDNA libraries, which carried sample barcodes and UMIs. One entry per CDR3 protein results from TCRdb running MiXCR on the 5' RACE reads. The sample lists 250,000 or so distinct CDR3 sequences; more than 8% were seen once. Study outcomes and limitations: Shrinking CD4+ clones were chiefly CM and EM; CD8+ ones were chiefly EMRA. What remained unconfirmed was the SARS-CoV-2 specificity of second-wave clones peaking on day 37.

J gave up 4 bases and V 6 bases, and 7 bases lay outside the gene matches. This CDR3 comprises 15 residues. Source material: PBMCs or a T cell subset sorted from them (not recorded which). The receptor was isolated from a man aged 18 to 29 who had mild COVID-19 (a few samples of this study predate the infection). Cell type and time point are not known. The genes are TRBV12-3 or TRBV12-4 and TRBJ1-1; 11 nucleotides agree with TRBD1. The CDR3 spells CASSPGTGGFTEAFF. The CDR3, as DNA: TGTGCCAGCAGCCCCGGGACAGGGGGATTCACTGAAGCTTTCTTT.